One and the same sample provided the 6 T cell receptor beta chains below, sequenced in a study of Graves' ophthalmopathy and Graves' hyperthyroidism. RNA transcripts served as template for amplifying TCR beta CDR3 sequences. HTBI-primed first-round RT-PCR preceded second-round multiplex PCR. Each CDR3 protein gets one entry after TCRdb re-called the multiplex PCR reads with MiXCR. The sample has a few hundred thousand distinct CDR3 sequences, roughly 15% seen once. The source material was peripheral blood. The receptor source for this set is an adult woman with stable Graves' hyperthyroidism.

This clonotype was detected many times. V is TRBV9 and J is TRBJ1-5, with unresolved D. Germline V lookup: CDR1 SGDLS, CDR2 YYNGEE. The CDR3 has 13 amino acids. V lost 2 bases and J 6 bases, leaving 9 bases between the germline ends. This chain's CDR3 is CASSVSATQPQHF. CDR3 DNA sequence: TGTGCCAGCAGCGTGTCAGCGACTCAGCCCCAGCATTTT.

This clonotype was recorded many times. CDR3 sequence reads: CAWSVGANQPQHF. CDR3 nucleotides: TGTGCCTGGAGTGTAGGGGCCAATCAGCCCCAGCATTTT. The V and J genes are TRBV30 and TRBJ1-5, with D possibly matching TRBD1 (5 bases). Germline CDR1 is GTSNPN and CDR2 is SVGIG (reference sequence). The CDR3 runs to 13 residues. V lost 0 bases and J 3 bases, leaving 6 bases between the germline ends.

This clonotype was seen at least ten times. The chain carries TRBV6-6 and TRBJ2-7; D may correspond to TRBD1 or TRBD2 (5 bases each). The CDR3 spans 14 residues. Germline V gene lookup returns CDR1 MNHNY and CDR2 SVGAGI (reference sequence). Trimming stripped 2 bases from V and 7 bases from J, with 15 bases between. CDR3 nucleotide sequence: TGTGCCAGCAGTTACGGGGGATCCCTGCAGGAGCAGTACTTC. Protein sequence: CASSYGGSLQEQYF.

This clonotype was seen repeatedly, ten times or more. The rearrangement links TRBV10-1 to TRBJ2-2; 9 nucleotides align to TRBD2. The trim removed 2 bases at V and 7 bases at J, leaving 11 bases unmatched. Germline lookup yields CDR1 WNHNN and CDR2 SYGVQD (reference sequence). The CDR3 consists of 17 residues. The CDR3 region is CASSELRGRAGDGELFF. For the CDR3, the DNA is TGCGCCAGCAGTGAGCTGCGCGGGAGGGCCGGTGACGGGGAGCTGTTTTTT.

This clonotype was recorded at least ten times. The chain links TRBV12-3 or TRBV12-4 to TRBJ1-2; D remains ambiguous. The CDR3 is 13 residues long. Trimming took 3 bases from V and 6 from J, leaving 11 bases between them. This chain's CDR3 is CASSFGTKDGYTF. The CDR3 DNA reads TGTGCCAGCAGTTTCGGAACAAAGGATGGCTACACCTTC.

This clonotype was counted ten times or more. This chain links TRBV30 with TRBJ2-7; tentative D call: TRBD1 (5 bases). CDR3 length: 14 amino acids. From germline, CDR1 is GTSNPN and CDR2 SVGIG (reference sequence). V gave up 1 base and J gave up 2 bases, with 12 bases separating them. CDR3 nucleotide sequence: TGTGCCTGGAGTGGATTAGACAGACCCTACGAGCAGTACTTC. Translating it yields CAWSGLDRPYEQYF.